This T cell receptor beta chain is drawn from a study of shared clonotypes between healthy human individuals. The germline V gene encodes CDR1 SGHNT and CDR2 YENEEA. Trimming removed 5 bases at V and 7 bases at J, with 12 bases between. The CDR3 loop spans 13 amino acids. Only Caucasian adults living in Nashville, Tennessee served as donors. This clone was detected only a few times. The table came from immunoSEQ multiplex PCR; TCRdb's copy has only in-frame clones and leaves some out. The sample shows roughly 640,000 clones, around 67% of them seen only once. The sequence derives from a woman aged 25 to 39 in good health. The sequenced sample was memory CD4+ T cells sorted from blood. Subset in this sample: CD45RA-negative fraction. The chain links TRBV11-3 to TRBJ2-1; no clear D. CDR3 residues: CASSLSKNNEQFF. In DNA, the CDR3 is TGTGCCAGCAGCCTATCGAAGAATAATGAGCAGTTCTTC.